The next 13 T cell receptor beta chains were all read from a single sample in a study of T-cell reconstitution after alpha-beta-depleted transplantation in children (dated by TCRdb to the mid-2010s). Overall study outcomes, separate from this receptor: The apparently early recovery of alphabetaT-cell counts about two months after transplant reportedly depended on only several hundred rapidly expanded clones that came from non-depleted graft cells.

Per the publication, the time point label means: day 60 (about 2 months) after transplantation. The treatment or condition label, as the study defines it: allogeneic hematopoietic cell transplantation with graft depleted of TCRalphabeta T cells and CD19 B cells. Library preparation used PCR. Sequencing relied on an Illumina HiSeq 2500. TCR libraries were prepared with molecular barcoding, using unique molecular identifiers to normalize TCRbeta repertoire quantification. TCRdb cleaned the public reads at Q25 with fastp, built clones with MiXCR and kept in-frame beta chains. Rows merge per CDR3 protein into single entries with the most common DNA and genes. The sample contains about 32,000 distinct CDR3 sequences, 6% to 8.5% of them found a single time. Of the sample, under 30% falls within the top ten clones. Their antigens are not known. The starting material was peripheral blood, obtained 60 days after TCRalphabeta/CD19-depleted stem cell transplant. These receptors were obtained from a child less than two years old who had a stem cell transplant for acute myeloid leukemia, so the T cells may come from the graft donor.

In this sample, this clonotype turned up many times. The chain employs TRBV4-3 and TRBJ2-3; D may be TRBD2 (6 bases). This CDR3 is 16 amino acids long. Germline lookup yields CDR1 LGHNA and CDR2 YSLEER. V was cut by 3 bases and J by 0 bases, with 13 bases left in between. CDR3 coding DNA: TGCGCCAGCAGCCAGGGGACTGGGACTAGCACAGATACGCAGTATTTT. It encodes CASSQGTGTSTDTQYF.

This sequence joins TRBV28 and TRBJ2-1; either TRBD1 or TRBD2 may supply D (5 bases each). CDR3 size: 15 residues. Germline CDR1 and CDR2: MDHEN and SYDVKM. V gave up 10 bases and J gave up 3 bases, with 19 bases separating them. CDR3 in amino acids: CAISLGVLCYNEQFF. CDR3 sequence (DNA): TGTGCCATCAGCCTGGGGGTCCTCTGCTACAATGAGCAGTTCTTC.

This clonotype was found many times. The rearrangement joins TRBV20-1 to TRBJ2-3; 9 nucleotides agree with TRBD2. Germline-derived CDR1 and CDR2 are DFQATT and SNEGSKA (reference sequence). Trimming removed 1 base from V and 5 bases from J; junction bases left unmatched: 16. This CDR3 has 18 amino acids. The CDR3 nucleotides read TGCAGTGCTAGAGGGGAAAGCGGGGGGCTCCCAATAGGAGATACGCAGTATTTT. It is translated as CSARGESGGLPIGDTQYF.

This clonotype was picked up many times. This chain uses TRBV14 with TRBJ2-1; D remains ambiguous. The CDR3 totals 17 residues. Germline V lookup: CDR1 SGHDN, CDR2 FVKESK. The V and J ends lost 0 bases and 4 bases respectively, with 16 bases between them. This CDR3 reads CASSQEGILPTYNEQFF. CDR3 nucleotides: TGTGCCAGCAGCCAAGAAGGGATTCTACCGACGTACAATGAGCAGTTCTTC. Combining the CDR3 with reference TRBV14 and TRBJ2-1 gives the whole variable domain EAGVTQFPSHSVIEKGQTVTLRCDPISGHDNLYWYRRVMGKEIKFLLHFVKESKQDESGMPNNRFLAERTGGTYSTLKVQPAELEDSGVYFCASSQEGILPTYNEQFFGPGTRLTVL.

This chain connects TRBV4-3 to TRBJ2-1, with 7 bases matching TRBD2. The CDR3 spans 13 residues. The germline V gene encodes CDR1 LGHNA and CDR2 YSLEER. The V gene end was trimmed by 3 bases and the J gene end by 5 bases; junction bases not matched to a gene: 1. CDR3 loop: CASSHRGDNEQFF. The DNA of the CDR3 is TGCGCCAGCAGCCATCGGGGGGACAATGAGCAGTTCTTC.

Ten or more counts support this clonotype. The genes are TRBV9 and TRBJ2-2, with D perhaps matching TRBD2 (5 bases). V was pared by 7 bases and J by 2 bases, with 12 bases between. CDR3 length equals 14 residues. Germline V CDR1 and CDR2: SGDLS, YYNGEE. CDR3 DNA: TGTGCCAGCGGGTTCGGGGTTAACACCGGGGAGCTGTTTTTT. Translation gives CASGFGVNTGELFF.

This clonotype was seen ten or more times. This rearrangement joins TRBV6-5 to TRBJ2-3, with D perhaps matching TRBD2 (6 bases). Germline values: CDR1 MNHEY, CDR2 SVGAGI. The ends were cut back, 6 bases at V and 4 bases at J, with 11 bases in the middle. CDR3 length: 13 amino acids. DNA for the CDR3: TGTGCCAGCAGCCTAATAGCGGCAGATACGCAGTATTTT. This encodes CASSLIAADTQYF.

There are a few counts of this clonotype. The rearrangement joins TRBV6-2 or TRBV6-3 to TRBJ2-5; 7 bases line up with TRBD2. Losses at the gene ends were 4 bases for V and 4 bases for J; bases not matched to a gene: 9. Germline assignment: CDR1 MNHEY and CDR2 SVGEGT. CDR3 length equals 15 residues. The CDR3 bases are TGTGCCAGCAGTTTCGGCCGGACTAGTGGAGAGACCCAGTACTTC. Its translation is CASSFGRTSGETQYF.

This clonotype was counted ten times or more. The chain uses TRBV12-3 or TRBV12-4 and TRBJ1-5, with TRBD1 identical over 7 bases. The junction had 2 bases not matched to a gene; V was cut back by 8 bases and J by 1 base. There are 13 residues in the CDR3. CDR3 amino acids: CASVGGSNQPQHF. CDR3 in DNA: TGTGCCAGCGTAGGGGGCAGCAATCAGCCCCAGCATTTT.

This clonotype has ten or more counts. V gene TRBV5-1 combines with J gene TRBJ1-1; TRBD1 is a possible D gene (5 bases). V was pared by 4 bases and J by 5 bases, with 18 bases between. CDR1 and CDR2 (germline): SGHRS, YFSETQ. The CDR3 runs 15 residues. CDR3 DNA sequence: TGCGCCAGCAGCCTCTCCGGGACCGGGGGGACTGAAGCTTTCTTT. Amino acid sequence: CASSLSGTGGTEAFF. The whole variable domain, filled in from reference TRBV5-1 and TRBJ1-1, reads KAGVTQTPRYLIKTRGQQVTLSCSPISGHRSVSWYQQTPGQGLQFLFEYFSETQRNKGNFPGRFSGRQFSNSRSEMNVSTLELGDSALYLCASSLSGTGGTEAFFGQGTRLTVV.

Many counts were recorded for this clonotype. The chain joins TRBV7-9 to TRBJ2-7, with D perhaps TRBD1 (6 bases). Per germline, CDR1 SEHNR and CDR2 FQNEAQ (reference sequence). There are 13 residues in the CDR3. The V gene lost 5 bases and the J gene lost 7 bases, with 15 bases spanning the gap. Here the CDR3 reads CASSHRQAVEQYF. CDR3 DNA sequence: TGTGCCAGCAGCCACAGACAGGCCGTAGAGCAGTACTTC.

This rearrangement joins TRBV7-3 to TRBJ2-1; perhaps TRBD2 as D (5 bases). The V gene lost 2 bases and the J gene lost 0 bases, with 11 bases spanning the gap. Germline CDR1 SGHTA, CDR2 FQGTGA. The CDR3 spans 16 residues. The DNA for the CDR3 is TGTGCCAGCAGCTTAGATGGACTCAGCTCCTACAATGAGCAGTTCTTC. Encoded protein: CASSLDGLSSYNEQFF.

This clonotype is categorized as medium-sized. The rearrangement joins TRBV4-3 to TRBJ1-2; D unresolved. V dropped 0 bases and J dropped 6 bases, with 11 bases sitting between them. The germline gives CDR1 LGHNA, CDR2 YSLEER. The CDR3 sequence is 14 residues long. Here the CDR3 reads CASSQDLGDDGYTF. The CDR3, as DNA: TGCGCCAGCAGCCAAGATCTGGGAGATGATGGCTACACCTTC.